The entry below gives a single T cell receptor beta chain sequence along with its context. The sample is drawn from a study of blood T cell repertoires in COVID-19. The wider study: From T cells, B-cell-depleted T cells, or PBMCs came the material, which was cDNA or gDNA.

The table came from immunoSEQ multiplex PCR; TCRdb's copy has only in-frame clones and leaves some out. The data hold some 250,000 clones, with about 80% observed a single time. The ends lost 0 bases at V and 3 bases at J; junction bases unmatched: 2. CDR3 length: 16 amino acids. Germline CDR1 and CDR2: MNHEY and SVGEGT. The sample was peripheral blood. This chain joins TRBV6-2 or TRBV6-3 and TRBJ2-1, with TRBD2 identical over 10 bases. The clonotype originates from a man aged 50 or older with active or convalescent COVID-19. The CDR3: CASSYSSGGLYNEQFF. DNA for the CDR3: TGTGCCAGCAGTTACTCTAGCGGGGGGCTCTACAATGAGCAGTTCTTC.